A single sample is the source of the 23 T cell receptor beta chains below, sequenced in a study of blood T cells in healthy people across ages. For the second PCR, which ran for 7 to 11 cycles, a sample-barcoded 5' primer and a J-beta primer mix were used. TCRdb passed the 5' RACE reads through MiXCR, listing each CDR3 protein once. The table lists fewer than 600,000 distinct CDR3 sequences, approximately 26% of them singletons. These same data were also listed under a study on T cells of mothers and their children.

The sample was blood. Receptors originate from a boy younger than 10 in good health.

This clonotype showed up just a few times. The chain is built from TRBV20-1 and TRBJ2-7; D gene uncertain. Trimming removed 6 bases from V and 6 bases from J, with 24 bases in between. Germline CDR1 reads DFQATT; CDR2 reads SNEGSKA (reference sequence). The CDR3 contains 15 residues. CDR3 bases: TGCAGTGCCGAGCCCGACCGGGTTAGCTCGTCCGAGCAGTACTTC. Translating gives CSAEPDRVSSSEQYF.

The chain has TRBV20-1 and TRBJ2-1; TRBD1 aligns across 8 bases. Unmatched junction bases numbered 2, after V lost 2 bases and J lost 2 bases. The V gene's germline CDR1 is DFQATT and CDR2 SNEGSKA (reference sequence). The CDR3 has 14 residues. CDR3 in DNA: TGCAGTGCTAGATCGGACAGGGCCTACAATGAGCAGTTCTTC. This sequence encodes CSARSDRAYNEQFF.

V is TRBV7-9 and J is TRBJ2-7; 7 bases align to TRBD1. The V gene end was trimmed by 5 bases and the J gene end by 3 bases; junction bases not matched to a gene: 4. CDR1 is SEHNR, CDR2 FQNEAQ, per germline (reference sequence). This CDR3 comprises 13 residues. CDR3 nucleotide sequence: TGTGCCAGCAGCGGGGACAGAAACTACGAGCAGTACTTC. Its translation: CASSGDRNYEQYF. The full variable domain, with the rest looked up from reference TRBV7-9 and TRBJ2-7, is DTGVSQNPRHKITKRGQNVTFRCDPISEHNRLYWYRQTLGQGPEFLTYFQNEAQLEKSRLLSDRFSAERPKGSFSTLEIQRTEQGDSAMYLCASSGDRNYEQYFGPGTRLTVT.

This clonotype was observed a handful of times. V gene TRBV20-1 combines with J gene TRBJ2-5, with D tentatively TRBD2 (6 bases). Germline-derived CDR1 and CDR2 are DFQATT and SNEGSKA (reference sequence). This CDR3 is 16 amino acids long. Trimming stripped 3 bases from V and 0 bases from J, with 17 bases between. CDR3 bases: TGCAGTGCTAGTCCCCGGGGGACTTCCTACCAAGAGACCCAGTACTTC. Its protein product is CSASPRGTSYQETQYF.

The rearrangement joins TRBV7-9 to TRBJ2-4; D may be TRBD1 or TRBD2 (6 bases each). V was pared by 1 base and J by 0 bases, with 19 bases between. The germline V gene has CDR1 SEHNR and CDR2 FQNEAQ (reference sequence). The CDR3 runs 19 residues. The CDR3 loop is CASSLDPGGAGSAKNIQYF. CDR3 nucleotide sequence: TGTGCCAGCAGCTTAGATCCCGGGGGCGCGGGATCAGCCAAAAACATTCAGTACTTC. Full variable domain (outside the CDR3, taken from reference TRBV7-9 and TRBJ2-4): DTGVSQNPRHKITKRGQNVTFRCDPISEHNRLYWYRQTLGQGPEFLTYFQNEAQLEKSRLLSDRFSAERPKGSFSTLEIQRTEQGDSAMYLCASSLDPGGAGSAKNIQYFGAGTRLSVL.

The chain couples TRBV4-3 to TRBJ2-1; tentatively, D is TRBD1 (6 bases). CDR1 is LGHNA and CDR2 is YSLEER in the germline V gene. The CDR3 totals 16 residues. The V end lost 0 bases, the J end lost 2 bases, and 11 bases lay between the germline ends. CDR3 in amino acids: CASSQDGQGTYNEQFF. As DNA, the CDR3 is TGCGCCAGCAGCCAAGATGGGCAGGGGACCTACAATGAGCAGTTCTTC.

This sequence joins TRBV14 and TRBJ2-7; TRBD1 agrees at 7 bases. The germline gives CDR1 SGHDN, CDR2 FVKESK. The CDR3 extends over 14 amino acids. Trimming took 4 bases from V and 1 from J; bases not matched to a gene: 4. CDR3 in amino acids: CASSRQGESYEQYF. The CDR3 nucleotides are TGTGCCAGCAGCCGTCAGGGGGAGTCCTACGAGCAGTACTTC.

The chain carries TRBV4-3 and TRBJ2-1; 12 bases are shared with TRBD2. Trimming at V came to 4 bases and at J to 8 bases, leaving 9 bases not matched to a gene. CDR3 length equals 16 residues. The V gene's germline CDR1 is LGHNA and CDR2 YSLEER. The CDR3 nucleotides are TGCGCCAGCAGCCCGAGACTAGCGGGAGTTCCCTATGAGCAGTTCTTC. Protein: CASSPRLAGVPYEQFF.

This clonotype turned up a few times. The CDR3 reads CSTLTGDGNEQFF. The CDR3 DNA sequence: TGCAGCACCCTCACAGGGGACGGCAATGAGCAGTTCTTC. This chain connects TRBV29-1 to TRBJ2-1, with 7 bases matching TRBD1. The CDR3 extends over 13 amino acids. The V gene's germline CDR1 is SQVTM and CDR2 ANQGSEA. V dropped 8 bases and J dropped 6; count of bases not matched to a gene: 10.

About this clonotype: At one boundary the junction diverges from the germline segment, which might be a read error. The chain is built from TRBV29-1 and TRBJ1-4, with D maybe TRBD1 (5 bases). This CDR3 has 13 residues. Germline CDR1 and CDR2: SQVTM and ANQGSEA. This CDR3 is CSAGGGTNEKLFF. The DNA of the CDR3 is TGCAGCGCCGGTGGGGGGACTAATGAGAAACTGTTTTTT.

The genes are TRBV11-3 and TRBJ2-1, with D perhaps TRBD1 (6 bases). Trimming shortened V by 4 bases and J by 0 bases, and 7 bases separated the two germline ends. This CDR3 is 14 amino acids long. The germline CDR1 and CDR2 sequences are SGHNT and YENEEA. CDR3 region: CASSSGHSYNEQFF. CDR3 nucleotides: TGTGCCAGCAGCTCGGGACACTCCTACAATGAGCAGTTCTTC.

This clonotype was detected a few times. The rearrangement joins TRBV18 to TRBJ1-6, with D unclear. The CDR3 runs to 14 residues. Between the trimmed V and J ends, which lost 2 bases and 7 bases, there was a span of 9 bases. Germline V CDR1 and CDR2: KGHSH, LQKENI. DNA of the CDR3: TGTGCCAGCTCACCAGGGGTGGGCAATTCACCCCTCCACTTT. Residues: CASSPGVGNSPLHF.

The chain employs TRBV18 and TRBJ2-4, with 9 bases lining up with TRBD2. Germline trimming cut 6 bases from V and 0 bases from J; bases unmatched to any gene: 15. CDR3 length: 19 residues. In germline, CDR1 is KGHSH, CDR2 LQKENI. In DNA, the CDR3 is TGTGCCAGCTCGCTACTGGCGGGAGGGCTCGAAAGAGCCAAAAACATTCAGTACTTC. This encodes CASSLLAGGLERAKNIQYF.

The CDR3 reads CASSQGTGGDGYTF. CDR3 coding DNA: TGTGCCAGCAGCCAAGGGACAGGGGGCGATGGCTACACCTTC. The V gene is TRBV4-2, the J gene TRBJ1-2; TRBD1 aligns across 11 bases. CDR3 length equals 14 residues. The ends lost 1 base at V and 6 bases at J; junction bases unmatched: 1. CDR1 is LGHNA, CDR2 YNFKEQ, per germline.

The DNA of the CDR3 is TGTGCCAGCAGCCGGGCGGGCGGCAAAAAACTGTTTTTT. Translation gives CASSRAGGKKLFF. This chain connects TRBV7-9 to TRBJ1-4; D unclear. The length of the CDR3 is 13 residues. The V gene lost 5 bases and the J gene lost 9 bases, with 13 bases spanning the gap. Per germline, CDR1 SEHNR and CDR2 FQNEAQ (reference sequence).

The rearrangement uses TRBV7-8 and TRBJ1-1, with TRBD1 as a possible D gene (5 bases). V gave up 4 bases and J gave up 3 bases, with 15 bases separating them. The CDR3 has 15 residues. Germline CDR1 and CDR2: SGHVS and FQNEAQ. This chain's CDR3 is CASSWGVVGDTEAFF. The DNA for the CDR3 is TGTGCCAGCAGCTGGGGCGTTGTTGGGGACACTGAAGCTTTCTTT. The full variable domain, its missing parts supplied by reference TRBV7-8 and TRBJ1-1, is GAGVSQSPRYKVAKRGQDVALRCDPISGHVSLFWYQQALGQGPEFLTYFQNEAQLDKSGLPSDRFFAERPEGSVSTLKIQRTQQEDSAVYLCASSWGVVGDTEAFFGQGTRLTVV.

This sequence joins TRBV6-6 and TRBJ2-5, with TRBD2 as a possible D gene (5 bases). Germline V gives CDR1 MNHNY, CDR2 SVGAGI (reference sequence). The CDR3 sequence is 12 residues long. V was trimmed by 6 bases and J by 4 bases, leaving 9 bases between them. The CDR3 region has the DNA TGTGCCAGCAGACTAGTCGGAGAGACCCAGTACTTC. Amino acids: CASRLVGETQYF.

This clonotype showed up just a few times. J is TRBJ2-2 and V is TRBV2; TRBD2 matches at 11 bases. CDR1 and CDR2 from the germline V gene are SNHLY and FYNNEI. Trimming removed 2 bases from V and 4 bases from J; junction bases left unmatched: 9. The CDR3 length is 18 residues. The CDR3 sequence: CASSELAGLAVSTGELFF. CDR3 bases: TGTGCCAGCAGTGAATTGGCGGGACTAGCGGTTTCCACCGGGGAGCTGTTTTTT.

This clonotype was counted between two and nine times. A read error may produce the germline difference seen at one junction end. The rearrangement links TRBV27 to TRBJ2-5; 9 bases are shared with TRBD2. The length of the CDR3 is 19 residues. CDR1 and CDR2 (germline): MNHEY, SMNVEV (reference sequence). The CDR3 region has the DNA TGTGCCAGTAGTTTATTTATCCCCAGGGGGTTAGCGGGAGAAGAGACCCAGTACTTC. Its translation: CASSLFIPRGLAGEETQYF.

This clonotype was counted many times. J is TRBJ2-3 and V is TRBV11-2, with D perhaps assigned TRBD1 or TRBD2 (5 bases each). CDR1 is SGHAT and CDR2 is FQNNGV in the germline V gene. CDR3 size: 15 residues. V lost 5 bases and J lost 3, with 15 bases in between. This CDR3 is CASSLIPGATDTQYF. The CDR3 coding sequence is TGTGCCAGCAGCCTGATTCCCGGGGCAACAGATACGCAGTATTTT.

The chain couples TRBV9 to TRBJ2-7, with 9 positions matching TRBD2. V gave up 3 bases and J gave up 5 bases; unmatched junction bases: 9. Germline V gives CDR1 SGDLS, CDR2 YYNGEE. The CDR3 extends over 15 amino acids. The CDR3 DNA follows: TGTGCCAGCAGCGCAGCGGGAGGAGCTCTGGACGAGCAGTACTTC. This codes for CASSAAGGALDEQYF.

This clonotype was seen more than once but under ten times. J is TRBJ2-1 and V is TRBV7-9; possibly TRBD2 for D (5 bases). Judging by the DNA end, TRBJ2-7 fits better; the J call may be wrong. The CDR3 is 14 residues long. Per germline, CDR1 SEHNR and CDR2 FQNEAQ (reference sequence). CDR3 sequence reads: CASSWGHSAHEQYF. The CDR3 nucleotides read TGTGCCAGCAGCTGGGGTCATAGCGCCCACGAGCAGTACTTC.

The chain uses TRBV6-6 and TRBJ2-3; 13 bases are a match to TRBD2. CDR3 size: 16 residues. CDR1 and CDR2 from the germline V gene are MNHNY and SVGAGI (reference sequence). V dropped 5 bases and J dropped 5; count of bases not matched to a gene: 7. CDR3 bases: TGTGCCAGCAGTCCCCAACTAGCGGGGGGGATAGATACGCAGTATTTT. Protein sequence: CASSPQLAGGIDTQYF.